The 13 T cell receptor beta chains listed next were all sequenced from one sample in a study of blood T cells in healthy people across ages. Using a J-beta primer mix together with a sample-barcoded 5' primer, a second PCR was run for roughly 7 to 12 cycles. TCRdb processed the 5' RACE reads anew with MiXCR; each CDR3 protein has one entry. This sample has approximately 940,000 distinct CDR3 sequences, with roughly 50% found just once. Sequenced material: blood. The receptor source for this set is a man aged 25 to 40 in good health.

This clonotype was seen more than once but under ten times. V is TRBV5-6 and J is TRBJ1-5, with TRBD1 matching over 7 bases. The CDR3 runs to 16 residues. Unmatched junction bases numbered 10, after V lost 0 bases and J lost 7 bases. Germline V gene sequence: CDR1 SGHDT, CDR2 YYEEEE. CDR3 region: CASSLGARGYRQPQHF. The CDR3 coding sequence is TGTGCCAGCAGCTTGGGAGCCAGGGGGTATCGACAGCCCCAGCATTTT.

Only a few counts were recorded for this clonotype. The chain is built from TRBV3-1 and TRBJ2-1, with unresolved D. V lost 0 bases, J lost 8 bases, and 14 bases lay in between. The CDR3 is 15 amino acids. Per germline, CDR1 LGHDT and CDR2 YNNKEL (reference sequence). CDR3 sequence reads: CASSQDPTPTHEQFF. The CDR3 coding sequence is TGTGCCAGCAGCCAAGACCCTACCCCCACACATGAGCAGTTCTTC.

This chain connects TRBV9 to TRBJ2-1, with 8 nucleotides matching TRBD2. This CDR3 spans 17 amino acids. CDR1 and CDR2 from the germline V gene are SGDLS and YYNGEE. Trimming removed 0 bases from V and 0 bases from J; junction bases left unmatched: 5. DNA for the CDR3: TGTGCCAGCAGCGTAGATGGGGCGGGGGGCTCCTACAATGAGCAGTTCTTC. Its protein product is CASSVDGAGGSYNEQFF. Combining the CDR3 with reference TRBV9 and TRBJ2-1 gives the whole variable domain DSGVTQTPKHLITATGQRVTLRCSPRSGDLSVYWYQQSLDQGLQFLIQYYNGEERAKGNILERFSAQQFPDLHSELNLSSLELGDSALYFCASSVDGAGGSYNEQFFGPGTRLTVL.

The chain recombines TRBV10-3 with TRBJ1-4, with 10 bases fitting TRBD1. Germline assignment: CDR1 ENHRY and CDR2 SYGVKD. Unmatched junction bases numbered 3, after V lost 3 bases and J lost 2 bases. The CDR3 extends over 16 amino acids. The CDR3 loop reads CAISDWDRGTNEKLFF. The DNA for the CDR3 is TGTGCCATCAGTGATTGGGACAGGGGCACTAATGAAAAACTGTTTTTT.

This clonotype showed up many times. The CDR3 reads CASGRTGTDTQYF. In DNA form, the CDR3 reads TGTGCCAGCGGGCGGACAGGGACAGATACGCAGTATTTT. The genes are TRBV7-2 and TRBJ2-3, with 8 bases fitting TRBD1. Germline CDR1 SGHTA, CDR2 FQGNSA. The ends lost 8 bases at V and 3 bases at J; junction bases unmatched: 4. The CDR3 covers 13 residues. The whole variable domain, filled in from reference TRBV7-2 and TRBJ2-3, reads GAGVSQSPSNKVTEKGKDVELRCDPISGHTALYWYRQSLGQGLEFLIYFQGNSAPDKSGLPSDRFSAERTGGSVSTLTIQRTQQEDSAVYLCASGRTGTDTQYFGPGTRLTVL.

This clonotype has more than one count but fewer than ten. V usage is TRBV28 and J usage is TRBJ1-2, with D possibly matching TRBD1 (6 bases). CDR3 length: 13 amino acids. Deletions cut 4 bases from V and 7 bases from J, with 13 bases between. Germline values: CDR1 MDHEN, CDR2 SYDVKM. The CDR3: CASSSYQGSGYTF. In nucleotides, the CDR3 is TGTGCCAGCAGTTCTTACCAGGGGTCTGGCTACACCTTC.

This clonotype was seen repeatedly, ten times or more. This chain connects TRBV9 to TRBJ1-2; no firm D call. The CDR3 contains 14 residues. Between the trimmed V and J ends, which lost 0 bases and 4 bases, there was a span of 10 bases. From germline, CDR1 is SGDLS and CDR2 YYNGEE. CDR3 amino acids: CASSVDEGSYGYTF. CDR3 in DNA: TGTGCCAGCAGCGTAGATGAGGGCAGCTATGGCTACACCTTC.

This clonotype came up a few times. V usage is TRBV9 and J usage is TRBJ2-4; no clear D gene. The DNA end lines up better with TRBJ2-7; the J call may be wrong. This CDR3 is built from 14 residues. Per germline, CDR1 SGDLS and CDR2 YYNGEE. The CDR3 bases are TGTGCCAGCAGCGTAACTTTCGATTCCTACGAGCAGTACTTC. Amino acids: CASSVTFDSYEQYF.

This clonotype has a handful of counts. The chain carries TRBV12-3 or TRBV12-4 and TRBJ2-3, with TRBD1 identical over 7 bases. V lost 5 bases, J lost 3 bases, and 14 bases stayed unmatched. The CDR3 is 17 amino acids. CDR3 protein: CASSTEDRLDLTDTQYF. The CDR3 DNA follows: TGTGCCAGCAGTACCGAGGACAGGCTAGACCTTACAGATACGCAGTATTTT.

The sample holds a few counts of this clonotype. The V call is TRBV9, the J call TRBJ1-4; 8 nucleotides line up with TRBD1. CDR1 is SGDLS and CDR2 is YYNGEE in the germline V gene. With 1 base clipped from V and 5 bases from J, the junction kept 4 bases outside the gene matches. The CDR3 consists of 15 residues. The CDR3 bases are TGTGCCAGCAGCGTAACAGGGGGGACAAATGAAAAACTGTTTTTT. It encodes CASSVTGGTNEKLFF. The variable domain in full, completed from reference TRBV9 and TRBJ1-4, reads DSGVTQTPKHLITATGQRVTLRCSPRSGDLSVYWYQQSLDQGLQFLIQYYNGEERAKGNILERFSAQQFPDLHSELNLSSLELGDSALYFCASSVTGGTNEKLFFGSGTQLSVL.

The chain couples TRBV11-2 to TRBJ1-2; D call uncertain. CDR1 and CDR2 (germline): SGHAT, FQNNGV. The CDR3 totals 15 residues. Trimming removed 5 bases at V and 1 base at J, with 14 bases between. CDR3 sequence reads: CASSEVSFLNYGYTF. CDR3 sequence (DNA): TGTGCCAGCAGCGAAGTCAGCTTTCTTAACTATGGCTACACCTTC.

This clonotype has a handful of counts. The chain is built from TRBV6-5 and TRBJ2-3; no firm D call. CDR1 is MNHEY and CDR2 is SVGAGI in the germline V gene. CDR3 size: 15 residues. The ends were cut back, 1 base at V and 1 base at J, with 9 bases in the middle. The CDR3 coding sequence is TGTGCCAGCAGTTACTTTATCCAGGGCACAGATACGCAGTATTTT. This sequence encodes CASSYFIQGTDTQYF.

Many counts were recorded for this clonotype. CDR3 loop: CASSSRTESGEQYF. The CDR3 DNA follows: TGTGCCAGCAGCTCCCGGACTGAGTCGGGAGAGCAGTACTTC. This rearrangement joins TRBV11-1 to TRBJ2-7; TRBD2 might be the D (5 bases). V was cut by 4 bases and J by 7 bases, with 17 bases left in between. The length of the CDR3 is 14 residues. The V gene's germline CDR1 is SGHAT and CDR2 FQDESV (reference sequence).